The 13 T cell receptor beta chains below all came from one sample that was sequenced in a study of molecular identifiers for immune sequencing clone quantification. Using its own MiXCR run on the PCR reads, TCRdb lists one record per CDR3 protein. The profile shows about 320,000 distinct CDR3 sequences, roughly 24% of them singletons. The sample comprised naive CD8+ T cells from blood, with Jurkat cell RNA spiked in. The subset here: FACS-sorted CD8+CD4-CCR7+CD45RA+ naive T cells. These TCRs come from a human donor in good health. Some libraries in this study had Jurkat cell RNA spiked in.

The V and J genes are TRBV6-5 and TRBJ2-3; a possible D gene is TRBD2 (6 bases). This CDR3 comprises 15 residues. Trimming removed 5 bases from V and 8 bases from J, with 20 bases in between. Looked up from germline, CDR1 is MNHEY and CDR2 is SVGAGI. The chain's CDR3 is CASSPQRVGEGTQYF. DNA of the CDR3: TGTGCCAGCAGTCCCCAGCGGGTGGGTGAGGGTACGCAGTATTTT.

This clonotype was seen at least ten times. The rearrangement joins TRBV6-1 to TRBJ2-3, with 8 bases lining up with TRBD2. Trimming removed 2 bases from V and 0 bases from J; junction bases left unmatched: 4. The CDR3 is 16 residues long. Germline CDR1 reads MNHNS; CDR2 reads SASEGT. CDR3 nucleotide sequence: TGTGCCAGCAGTGAATGGGGACTAGAGAGCACAGATACGCAGTATTTT. It translates to CASSEWGLESTDTQYF.

Concerning this clonotype itself: It may be a read error: a sequence one base away is much more abundant. The chain combines TRBV12-3 or TRBV12-4 with TRBJ2-5; 9 nucleotides line up with TRBD1. The length of the CDR3 is 15 residues. CDR3 DNA sequence: TGTGCCAGCAGGAGGGGACAGGGACCGCAAGAGACCCGGTACTTC. This translates into CASRRGQGPQETRYF.

Worth noting for this clonotype: A much more abundant neighbour one base away suggests this may be a read error. The J gene is TRBJ1-2, the V gene TRBV5-6; D is possibly TRBD1 (5 bases). The CDR3 contains 16 residues. From germline, CDR1 is SGHDT and CDR2 YYEEEE. The CDR3 DNA reads TGTGCCAGCAGCTTACTAGGGGAGGATCCCTACTATGGCTTCACCTTC. Translating it yields CASSLLGEDPYYGFTF.

This clonotype showed up many times. This chain uses TRBV28 with TRBJ1-1; D is undetermined. V lost 3 bases to trimming and J lost 4 bases, with 9 bases between them. There are 13 residues in the CDR3. The germline gives CDR1 MDHEN, CDR2 SYDVKM. In nucleotides, the CDR3 is TGTGCCAGCAGTTTCCCGGGATTCACTGAAGCTTTCTTT. The encoded protein is CASSFPGFTEAFF.

This clonotype was recorded many times. This chain uses TRBV20-1 with TRBJ1-1, with 7 bases fitting TRBD1. Germline CDR1 and CDR2: DFQATT and SNEGSKA (reference sequence). The CDR3 totals 13 residues. V was pared by 4 bases and J by 4 bases, with 6 bases of the junction left unmatched. The CDR3 DNA is TGCAGTGCTACAGGGGACAGTTCCACTGAAGCTTTCTTT. Translating it yields CSATGDSSTEAFF.

This clonotype was found many times. The chain couples TRBV30 to TRBJ2-3; D call uncertain. V lost 1 base and J lost 2, with 7 bases in between. The V gene's germline CDR1 is GTSNPN and CDR2 SVGIG (reference sequence). The CDR3 extends over 13 amino acids. As DNA, the CDR3 is TGTGCCTGGAGTGCGGTTACCACAGATACGCAGTATTTT. It yields the protein CAWSAVTTDTQYF. Full variable domain (rest looked up from reference TRBV30 and TRBJ2-3): SQTIHQWPATLVQPVGSPLSLECTVEGTSNPNLYWYRQAAGRGLQLLFYSVGIGQISSEVPQNLSASRPQDRQFILSSKKLLLSDSGFYLCAWSAVTTDTQYFGPGTRLTVL.

This clonotype was recorded at least ten times. The chain carries TRBV7-9 and TRBJ1-1; D gene uncertain. Trimming removed 4 bases at V and 1 base at J, with 19 bases between. The length of the CDR3 is 17 residues. Germline lookup yields CDR1 SEHNR and CDR2 FQNEAQ (reference sequence). CDR3 DNA: TGTGCCAGCAGCTGGCCGAGCGGCTCATGGAGGAACACTGAAGCTTTCTTT. Amino acids: CASSWPSGSWRNTEAFF.

This clonotype was observed at least ten times. The gene calls are TRBV5-1 and TRBJ2-7; no clear D gene. The V end was cut by 1 base, the J end by 7 bases, with 6 bases between. This CDR3 spans 11 amino acids. Looked up from germline, CDR1 is SGHRS and CDR2 is YFSETQ. The CDR3, as DNA: TGCGCCAGCAGCTTGCCCGGGGAGCAGTACTTC. It is translated as CASSLPGEQYF.

This clonotype was recorded once. A junction boundary mismatches the germline segment, possibly from a read error. This chain connects TRBV6-6 to TRBJ2-7, with D tentatively TRBD1 or TRBD2 (5 bases each). The CDR3 length is 14 residues. In germline, CDR1 is MNHNY, CDR2 SVGAGI (reference sequence). CDR3 sequence (DNA): TGTGCCAGCAGTGAGGGGTACGGCCTATACGGGCAGTACTTC. Its protein product is CASSEGYGLYGQYF.

The V and J genes are TRBV11-2 and TRBJ2-7, with TRBD2 matching over 13 bases. V shed 5 bases and J 12 bases; nucleotides not matched to a gene: 10. CDR1 is SGHAT and CDR2 is FQNNGV in the germline V gene. The CDR3 contains 14 residues. In DNA form, the CDR3 reads TGTGCCAGCAGCCAGGGGGGACTAGCGGGATTCTCGTACTTC. Translation: CASSQGGLAGFSYF. Complete variable domain (other parts from reference TRBV11-2 and TRBJ2-7): EAGVAQSPRYKIIEKRQSVAFWCNPISGHATLYWYQQILGQGPKLLIQFQNNGVVDDSQLPKDRFSAERLKGVDSTLKIQPAKLEDSAVYLCASSQGGLAGFSYFGPGTRLTVT.

This clonotype appeared many times. This sequence joins TRBV3-1 and TRBJ1-5, with D possibly matching TRBD1 (5 bases). The length of the CDR3 is 15 residues. Trimming stripped 0 bases from V and 7 bases from J, with 13 bases between. Germline V gene data show CDR1 as LGHDT and CDR2 as YNNKEL (reference sequence). CDR3 nucleotide sequence: TGTGCCAGCAGCCAAGATAGCGGGGGTAGCCAGCCCCAGCATTTT. Translating gives CASSQDSGGSQPQHF.

This clonotype occurred many times. The gene calls are TRBV6-5 and TRBJ1-1; tentative D call: TRBD1 (6 bases). The CDR3 has 13 amino acids. V was pared by 3 bases and J by 7 bases, with 12 bases between. The germline V gene encodes CDR1 MNHEY and CDR2 SVGAGI. The CDR3 sequence is CASSYGGAVEAFF. DNA for the CDR3: TGTGCCAGCAGTTATGGGGGGGCAGTTGAAGCTTTCTTT.